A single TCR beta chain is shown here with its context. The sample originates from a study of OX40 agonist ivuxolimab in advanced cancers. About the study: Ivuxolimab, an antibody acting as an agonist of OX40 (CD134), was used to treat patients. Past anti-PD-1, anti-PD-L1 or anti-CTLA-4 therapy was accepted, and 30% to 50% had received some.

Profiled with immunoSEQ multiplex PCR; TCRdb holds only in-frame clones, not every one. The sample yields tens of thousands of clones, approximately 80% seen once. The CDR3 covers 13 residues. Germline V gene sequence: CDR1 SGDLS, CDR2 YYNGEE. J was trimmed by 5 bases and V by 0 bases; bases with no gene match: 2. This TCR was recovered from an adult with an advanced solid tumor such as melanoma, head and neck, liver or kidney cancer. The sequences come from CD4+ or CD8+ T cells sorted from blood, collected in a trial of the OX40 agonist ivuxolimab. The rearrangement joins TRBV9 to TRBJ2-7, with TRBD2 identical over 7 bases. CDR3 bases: TGTGCCAGCAGCGTAGAGGGAGGGAACGAGCAGTACTTC. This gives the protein CASSVEGGNEQYF.